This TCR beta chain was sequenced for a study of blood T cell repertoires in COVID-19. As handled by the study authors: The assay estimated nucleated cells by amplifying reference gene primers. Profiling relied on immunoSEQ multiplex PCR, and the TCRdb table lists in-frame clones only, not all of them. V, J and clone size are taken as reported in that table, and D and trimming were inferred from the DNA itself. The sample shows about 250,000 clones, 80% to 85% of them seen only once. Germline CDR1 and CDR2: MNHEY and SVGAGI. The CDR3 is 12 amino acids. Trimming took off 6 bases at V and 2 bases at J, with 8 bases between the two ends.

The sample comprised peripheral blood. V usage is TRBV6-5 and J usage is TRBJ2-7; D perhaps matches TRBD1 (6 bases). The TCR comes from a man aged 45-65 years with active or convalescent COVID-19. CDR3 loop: CASRDRPYEQYF. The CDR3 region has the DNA TGTGCCAGCAGGGACAGACCCTACGAGCAGTACTTC.